What follows are 30 T cell receptor beta chains derived from one specimen sequenced in a study of glioma-infiltrating T cells. The iRepertoire nested amplicon-rescue multiplex PCR amplified TCR alpha and beta CDR3s from RNA. TCRdb passed the multiplex PCR reads through MiXCR, listing each CDR3 protein once. This table has 44,000 or so distinct CDR3 sequences, approximately 20% appearing once. The sample was glioma tissue, nonneoplastic brain tissue, or PBMCs (not recorded which). All receptors derive from a human donor with low-grade glioma or glioblastoma, undergoing nonglioma brain surgery, or in good health (not recorded which).

This clonotype occurred many times. The chain couples TRBV15 to TRBJ2-5; 8 nucleotides agree with TRBD1. The CDR3 runs 15 residues. J gave up 2 bases and V 0 bases, and 2 bases lay outside the gene matches. Looked up from germline, CDR1 is LNHNV and CDR2 is YYDKDF (reference sequence). The CDR3 DNA follows: TGTGCCACCAGCAGAGATCGGGACAGGCAAGAGACCCAGTACTTC. It codes for CATSRDRDRQETQYF.

This clonotype was picked up many times. The V gene is TRBV4-2, the J gene TRBJ1-2; TRBD1 matches 8 bases. Germline assignment: CDR1 LGHNA and CDR2 YNFKEQ. The ends lost 1 base at V and 0 bases at J; junction bases unmatched: 1. The CDR3 extends over 15 amino acids. The CDR3 region is CASSQGQGTNYGYTF. Written as DNA, the CDR3 is TGTGCCAGCAGCCAAGGACAGGGGACTAACTATGGCTACACCTTC.

There are many counts of this clonotype. The V and J genes are TRBV20-1 and TRBJ2-1; D ambiguous. Trimming removed 4 bases at V and 0 bases at J, with 10 bases between. This CDR3 contains 14 residues. Germline CDR1 and CDR2: DFQATT and SNEGSKA (reference sequence). In nucleotides, the CDR3 is TGCAGTGCTACTGGCCTCAGCTCCTACAATGAGCAGTTCTTC. This translates into CSATGLSSYNEQFF.

A few counts support this clonotype. CDR3 protein: CASSQVGGRGGADTQYF. CDR3 coding DNA: TGCGCCAGCAGCCAAGTAGGGGGACGGGGGGGCGCGGATACGCAGTATTTT. The J gene is TRBJ2-3, the V gene TRBV4-1, with 8 bases identical to TRBD2. The CDR3 totals 17 residues. V was clipped by 1 base and J by 6 bases; unmatched bases: 12. Germline assignment: CDR1 MGHRA and CDR2 YSYEKL.

On this clonotype itself: The junction does not match germline at one end; this may be a read error. The chain has TRBV2 and TRBJ1-1, with TRBD1 as a possible D gene (5 bases). Germline V CDR1 and CDR2: SNHLY, FYNNEI. The CDR3 loop spans 13 amino acids. DNA for the CDR3: TGTGCCACCTCAGGGCTCGGGCGGACTGAAGCTTCCTTT. This gives the protein CATSGLGRTEASF.

The chain has TRBV4-1 and TRBJ2-5; 7 nucleotides line up with TRBD1. The junction had 5 bases not matched to a gene; V was cut back by 2 bases and J by 5 bases. The CDR3 totals 14 residues. Looked up from germline, CDR1 is MGHRA and CDR2 is YSYEKL. The CDR3 protein is CASSQLQGRETQYF. The CDR3 nucleotides are TGCGCCAGCAGCCAATTACAGGGGCGGGAGACCCAGTACTTC.

Ten or more counts support this clonotype. This sequence joins TRBV20-1 and TRBJ1-5; D remains ambiguous. V dropped 6 bases and J dropped 6 bases, with 12 bases sitting between them. There are 12 residues in the CDR3. Germline CDR1 reads DFQATT; CDR2 reads SNEGSKA (reference sequence). The CDR3 here is CSAAASGQPQHF. The DNA for the CDR3 is TGCAGTGCGGCAGCGTCAGGTCAGCCCCAGCATTTT.

In its sample, this clonotype was seen many times. DNA for the CDR3: TGTGCCAGCAGTGGAGCGAGCGGCTCCTACAATGAGCAGTTCTTC. Protein: CASSGASGSYNEQFF. The chain links TRBV2 to TRBJ2-1, with D tentatively TRBD2 (5 bases). The germline gives CDR1 SNHLY, CDR2 FYNNEI. Trimming pared 4 bases from V and 0 bases from J, leaving 10 bases between. CDR3 size: 15 residues.

The rearrangement joins TRBV4-2 to TRBJ2-7, with 13 bases identical to TRBD2. The J segment lost 3 bases and the V segment lost 1 base, leaving 3 bases of the junction unmatched. The germline V gene encodes CDR1 LGHNA and CDR2 YNFKEQ. This CDR3 region has 16 residues. The CDR3 sequence is CASSQAGTSGIYEQYF. CDR3 bases: TGTGCCAGCAGCCAAGCCGGGACTAGCGGGATCTACGAGCAGTACTTC.

For this clonotype: Germline is not matched at one junction end, which may reflect a read error. V is TRBV11-1 and J is TRBJ2-7, with a weak D call TRBD2 (5 bases). Looked up from germline, CDR1 is SGHAT and CDR2 is FQDESV (reference sequence). This CDR3 spans 15 amino acids. The chain's CDR3 is CARSLRRTGSYEQYF. CDR3 DNA: TGTGCCAGAAGCTTGAGGAGGACGGGGTCCTACGAGCAGTACTTC.

On this clonotype itself: At one end the junction does not follow the germline gene, possibly because of a read error. The chain has TRBV28 and TRBJ1-5; TRBD1 is a possible D gene (5 bases). The germline gives CDR1 MDHEN, CDR2 SYDVKM. There are 15 residues in the CDR3. The CDR3 nucleotides are TGTGCCAGCAGTAATCCTGGACAACTCAATCAGTCCCAGCATTTT. It codes for CASSNPGQLNQSQHF.

On this clonotype itself: This may come from a read error, since a much larger clone is one base off. The chain has TRBV3-1 and TRBJ2-7; 7 bases are a match to TRBD1. V lost 4 bases and J lost 12; bases outside the gene matches: 15. The CDR3 contains 14 residues. CDR1 and CDR2 (germline): LGHDT, YNNKEL (reference sequence). The CDR3 is CASSPSPGTVGRYF. In DNA, the CDR3 is TGTGCCAGCAGCCCGTCACCCGGGACAGTCGGTCGGTACTTC.

To note about this clonotype: A much larger clone lies a single base off, so this may be a read error. The conserved final phenylalanine or tryptophan is absent from the CDR3, which likely points to a read error. V is TRBV11-2 and J is TRBJ1-1; no firm D call. From germline, CDR1 is SGHAT and CDR2 FQNNGV. Trimming pared 2 bases from V and 5 bases from J, leaving 9 bases between. This CDR3 has 13 residues. The CDR3 nucleotides read TGTGCCAGCAGCTTATCGGAAAAAACTGAAGCTTTCCTT. It yields the protein CASSLSEKTEAFL.

This clonotype was detected only a few times. V gene TRBV5-1 combines with J gene TRBJ2-7, with 9 bases that match TRBD1. CDR3 length: 16 residues. Unmatched junction bases numbered 11, after V lost 4 bases and J lost 3 bases. CDR1 is SGHRS and CDR2 is YFSETQ in the germline V gene. The CDR3 is CASSKGGQGIFYEQYF. In DNA, the CDR3 is TGCGCCAGCAGCAAAGGTGGACAGGGGATTTTCTACGAGCAGTACTTC.

In this sample, this clonotype turned up many times. J is TRBJ2-3 and V is TRBV28; 10 bases align to TRBD1. The germline V gene encodes CDR1 MDHEN and CDR2 SYDVKM. The CDR3 consists of 15 residues. The V and J ends lost 3 bases and 1 base, in that order; junction bases with no gene match: 1. The CDR3 protein is CASSLGTGGTDTQYF. In DNA form, the CDR3 reads TGTGCCAGCAGTTTGGGGACAGGGGGCACAGATACGCAGTATTTT.

In its sample, this clonotype is medium-sized (0.01 to 0.1%). The CDR3 is CASSLGQNSPLHF. CDR3 in DNA: TGTGCCAGCAGTTTAGGCCAAAATTCACCCCTCCACTTT. The chain links TRBV27 to TRBJ1-6; D is unresolved. Germline V gene data show CDR1 as MNHEY and CDR2 as SMNVEV (reference sequence). Trimming took 2 bases from V and 7 from J, leaving 6 bases between them. The CDR3 sequence is 13 residues long.

Many counts were recorded for this clonotype. This chain joins TRBV20-1 and TRBJ2-3; tentative D call: TRBD1 (6 bases). The CDR3 contains 13 residues. Trimming left V 4 bases short and J 8 bases short, with 16 bases between. Germline V gives CDR1 DFQATT, CDR2 SNEGSKA (reference sequence). The CDR3 sequence is CSAIGTPLITQYF. The CDR3 bases are TGCAGTGCTATTGGGACACCCCTCATTACGCAGTATTTT.

This clonotype was detected ten times or more. The V call is TRBV6-6, the J call TRBJ2-2, with D possibly being TRBD1 (5 bases). The CDR3 runs to 16 residues. Looked up from germline, CDR1 is MNHNY and CDR2 is SVGAGI (reference sequence). V gave up 0 bases and J gave up 6 bases, with 14 bases separating them. This chain's CDR3 is CASSYSSRVRSGELFF. In DNA form, the CDR3 reads TGTGCCAGCAGTTACTCTTCCAGGGTGCGTTCCGGGGAGCTGTTTTTT.

To note about this clonotype: A much larger clone lies a single base off, so this may be a read error. The conserved phenylalanine or tryptophan normally closing the CDR3 is absent here, so this likely arose from a read error. The CDR3 loop is CASSPPGAEYEQYL. The CDR3 DNA is TGTGCCAGCTCACCCCCAGGGGCAGAATACGAGCAGTACCTC. This chain uses TRBV18 with TRBJ2-7; D might be TRBD1 (6 bases). The germline V gene has CDR1 KGHSH and CDR2 LQKENI. Trimming shortened V by 3 bases and J by 4 bases, and 13 bases separated the two germline ends. CDR3 size: 14 residues.

CDR3 sequence reads: CSVNPSGSPGIDTQYF. The CDR3 DNA reads as TGCAGCGTTAACCCTAGCGGGAGTCCGGGGATAGATACGCAGTATTTT. The chain uses TRBV29-1 and TRBJ2-3, with 10 nucleotides matching TRBD2. The CDR3 runs to 16 residues. Germline CDR1 reads SQVTM; CDR2 reads ANQGSEA. Trimming cost V 5 bases and J 5 bases; bases outside gene matches: 13.

This chain joins TRBV5-4 and TRBJ2-1; 7 nucleotides align to TRBD1. This CDR3 spans 16 amino acids. V lost 1 base, J lost 3 bases, and 7 bases stayed unmatched. The germline V gene has CDR1 SGHNT and CDR2 YYREEE (reference sequence). The CDR3, as DNA: TGTGCCAGCAGCTTGACCACCGGGACAGACTACAATGAGCAGTTCTTC. It encodes CASSLTTGTDYNEQFF. Drawing the rest from reference TRBV5-4 and TRBJ2-1, the complete variable domain is ETGVTQSPTHLIKTRGQQVTLRCSSQSGHNTVSWYQQALGQGPQFIFQYYREEENGRGNFPPRFSGLQFPNYSSELNVNALELDDSALYLCASSLTTGTDYNEQFFGPGTRLTVL.

The chain employs TRBV5-1 and TRBJ1-6; maybe TRBD1 (5 bases). CDR1 is SGHRS, CDR2 YFSETQ, per germline. V lost 0 bases and J 10 bases, leaving 14 bases between the germline ends. This CDR3 contains 15 residues. The CDR3 loop reads CASSLVAGMGSPLHF. The DNA for the CDR3 is TGCGCCAGCAGCTTGGTTGCAGGGATGGGGTCACCCCTCCACTTT.

This clonotype came up a few times. The J gene is TRBJ2-1, the V gene TRBV11-2; weak D call: TRBD2 (5 bases). Germline V lookup: CDR1 SGHAT, CDR2 FQNNGV. The CDR3 spans 14 residues. Trimming removed 3 bases from V and 4 bases from J, with 10 bases in between. The CDR3 region is CASSFLRGYNEQFF. CDR3 sequence (DNA): TGTGCCAGCAGCTTCCTCCGGGGATACAATGAGCAGTTCTTC. Combining the CDR3 with reference TRBV11-2 and TRBJ2-1 gives the whole variable domain EAGVAQSPRYKIIEKRQSVAFWCNPISGHATLYWYQQILGQGPKLLIQFQNNGVVDDSQLPKDRFSAERLKGVDSTLKIQPAKLEDSAVYLCASSFLRGYNEQFFGPGTRLTVL.

This chain uses TRBV7-9 with TRBJ1-1; 7 positions agree with TRBD1. CDR1 is SEHNR, CDR2 FQNEAQ, per germline (reference sequence). The V gene end was trimmed by 5 bases and the J gene end by 4 bases; junction bases not matched to a gene: 10. The length of the CDR3 is 15 residues. The CDR3 coding sequence is TGTGCCAGCAGCCCCGAGGGGACAGTCGGCACTGAAGCTTTCTTT. Its translation: CASSPEGTVGTEAFF.

The chain is built from TRBV7-3 and TRBJ2-2; 8 bases agree with TRBD2. Germline CDR1 is SGHTA and CDR2 is FQGTGA. CDR3 size: 17 residues. The V and J ends lost 1 base and 2 bases, in that order; junction bases with no gene match: 6. The CDR3 DNA is TGTGCCAGCAGCTTAATGTCCAGCGGGGGTAACACCGGGGAGCTGTTTTTT. Its translation: CASSLMSSGGNTGELFF.

This clonotype was observed many times. This chain links TRBV4-1 with TRBJ1-6, with no clear D. The germline V gene encodes CDR1 MGHRA and CDR2 YSYEKL. V lost 0 bases and J 5 bases, leaving 11 bases between the germline ends. The CDR3 is 16 residues long. DNA of the CDR3: TGCGCCAGCAGCCAAGAGAAGGGAAGAGATAATTCACCCCTCCACTTT. Translation gives CASSQEKGRDNSPLHF.

Comments on this clonotype: Germline and junction disagree at one end, which may indicate a read error. The chain combines TRBV27 with TRBJ2-2; 12 nucleotides align to TRBD2. Germline V gene data show CDR1 as MNHEY and CDR2 as SMNVEV (reference sequence). This CDR3 has 16 amino acids. The CDR3 coding sequence is TGTGCCCGCAGTTCTAGACTAGCGGGAGACACCGGGGAGCTGTTTTTT. Protein product: CARSSRLAGDTGELFF.

A note on this clonotype: Possible read error: a much larger clone is one base away. This chain links TRBV28 with TRBJ2-3; tentative D call: TRBD1 (6 bases). Trimming stripped 8 bases from V and 5 bases from J, with 14 bases between. Germline V gene lookup returns CDR1 MDHEN and CDR2 SYDVKM. CDR3 length: 13 residues. CDR3 protein: CASGIADRDTQYF. As DNA, the CDR3 is TGTGCCAGCGGTATCGCGGACAGAGATACGCAGTATTTT.

This clonotype has ten or more counts. This chain links TRBV5-4 with TRBJ1-1; D ambiguous. The CDR3 has 13 amino acids. Looked up from germline, CDR1 is SGHNT and CDR2 is YYREEE (reference sequence). Trimming pared 1 base from V and 1 base from J, leaving 5 bases between. Here the CDR3 reads CASSLTWNTEAFF. The CDR3 DNA sequence: TGTGCCAGCAGCTTGACCTGGAACACTGAAGCTTTCTTT.

This clonotype has a count of ten or more. V and J are TRBV5-1 and TRBJ1-2; tentatively, D is TRBD1 (5 bases). Germline-derived CDR1 and CDR2 are SGHRS and YFSETQ. The germline V and J ends were trimmed by 5 bases and 0 bases, with 14 bases remaining between them. The CDR3 loop spans 15 amino acids. The CDR3 loop is CASSRDGTSNYGYTF. DNA for the CDR3: TGCGCCAGCAGTCGAGACGGGACCTCTAACTATGGCTACACCTTC.